This T cell receptor (beta chain) was captured by sequencing in a study of cytomegalovirus exposure and HLA in healthy donors. Whole-study context: The approximately 110 validation repertoires and the approximately 700 first-cohort repertoires shared a platform, a later analysis reported.

Separate from the approximately 670-subject first cohort, the roughly 130-subject validation cohort was the one that the donors belonged to. Using immunoSEQ multiplex PCR, the repertoire was profiled, and TCRdb retains in-frame clones only, with some absent. Seen here are over 150,000 clones, 85% to 90% observed once, and the top ten hold over 2%. Regarding the study as a whole: Three chains linked to CMV were shown in vitro to be specific for CMV antigens.

CDR1 and CDR2 (germline): MNHEY, SVGAGI. The CDR3 covers 15 residues. V lost 7 bases and J lost 0, with 13 bases in between. A remark on this clone: Its antigen is unidentified.

V gene TRBV6-5 combines with J gene TRBJ1-5; no clear D. This TCR derives from a human donor in good health. The sample was PBMCs. CDR3 sequence (DNA): TGTGCCAGCACTCCGACCGGCGGTAGCAATCAGCCCCAGCATTTT. The encoded protein is CASTPTGGSNQPQHF.